The 10 T cell receptor beta chains below all came from one sample that was sequenced in a study of blood T cell repertoires in COVID-19. Libraries were prepared by immunoSEQ multiplex PCR; TCRdb keeps only in-frame clonotypes and omits some of them. This repertoire shows 85,000 to 130,000 clones, 71% found once; its top ten account for roughly 0.86%. Sequenced material: peripheral blood. These receptors originate from a human donor with acute or convalescent COVID-19. The donor label of this sample is uncertain.

The chain joins TRBV10-2 to TRBJ1-5; D perhaps matches TRBD1 (6 bases). Trimming removed 5 bases from V and 2 bases from J, with 13 bases in between. The CDR3 spans 15 residues. In germline, CDR1 is WSHSY, CDR2 SAAADI. CDR3 sequence reads: CASSKGGGGNQPQHF. The CDR3 nucleotides read TGCGCCAGCAGTAAAGGGGGTGGGGGCAATCAGCCCCAGCATTTT.

This rearrangement joins TRBV29-1 to TRBJ2-6; 9 positions agree with TRBD1. Germline loops: CDR1 SQVTM, CDR2 ANQGSEA. This CDR3 contains 13 residues. With V trimmed by 4 bases and J by 10 bases, 5 bases remained unmatched. The chain's CDR3 is CSVVGQGVNVLTF. The CDR3 DNA reads TGCAGCGTTGTGGGACAGGGCGTTAACGTCCTGACTTTC.

This rearrangement joins TRBV11-2 to TRBJ1-1; TRBD1 aligns across 7 bases. The CDR3 is 14 amino acids. The V gene's germline CDR1 is SGHAT and CDR2 FQNNGV. With 1 base clipped from V and 4 bases from J, the junction kept 3 bases outside the gene matches. The CDR3 protein is CASSLAGGSTEAFF. The CDR3 DNA reads TGTGCCAGCAGCTTAGCAGGGGGAAGCACTGAAGCTTTCTTT.

This clone appeared a single time. The chain links TRBV29-1 to TRBJ1-1, with D tentatively TRBD1 (5 bases). The CDR3 length is 11 residues. V lost 7 bases to trimming and J lost 8 bases, with 14 bases between them. Germline-derived CDR1 and CDR2 are SQVTM and ANQGSEA. This CDR3 reads CSAGGVAEAFF. The CDR3, as DNA: TGCAGCGCCGGGGGGGTCGCCGAAGCTTTCTTT.

The rearrangement links TRBV28 to TRBJ1-2; no firm D call. V was pared by 3 bases and J by 12 bases, with 11 bases between. The CDR3 is 11 amino acids. Per the germline V gene, CDR1 is MDHEN and CDR2 is SYDVKM. This CDR3 reads CASSFPDSHTF. In DNA, the CDR3 is TGTGCCAGCAGTTTCCCGGACTCGCACACCTTC.

This clone was observed at least ten times. Here the CDR3 reads CASSLDQGSWSPLHF. Here the CDR3 DNA reads TGTGCCAGCAGCTTAGATCAGGGATCGTGGTCACCCCTCCACTTT. The chain is built from TRBV7-9 and TRBJ1-6; weak D call: TRBD1 (5 bases). The V end lost 1 base, the J end lost 10 bases, and 14 bases lay between the germline ends. The CDR3 sequence is 15 residues long. The germline V gene has CDR1 SEHNR and CDR2 FQNEAQ (reference sequence).

The rearrangement joins TRBV28 to TRBJ1-6; the match to TRBD1 covers 10 bases. After removal of 7 bases from V and 8 bases from J, the junction contained 8 bases not matched to a gene. Looked up from germline, CDR1 is MDHEN and CDR2 is SYDVKM. The CDR3 spans 15 residues. Here the CDR3 DNA reads TGTGCCAGCAATGGTGAGGGGACAGGGGATTCACCCCTCCACTTT. Translated: CASNGEGTGDSPLHF.

The V call is TRBV2, the J call TRBJ2-2; D not resolved. The CDR3 runs to 11 residues. Per germline, CDR1 SNHLY and CDR2 FYNNEI. V was clipped by 10 bases and J by 6 bases, with 9 bases between them. Here the CDR3 reads CATERPGELFF. CDR3 DNA sequence: TGTGCCACCGAGCGACCCGGGGAGCTGTTTTTT.

This clone turned up a few times. V gene TRBV7-9 combines with J gene TRBJ2-3; 7 bases are shared with TRBD1. The CDR3 sequence is 17 residues long. Germline values: CDR1 SEHNR, CDR2 FQNEAQ (reference sequence). V lost 1 base and J lost 1; bases outside the gene matches: 8. Here the CDR3 DNA reads TGTGCCAGCAGCTTAGTCTCGTACAGGGGACGCACAGATACGCAGTATTTT. Protein product: CASSLVSYRGRTDTQYF.

This chain connects TRBV12-3 or TRBV12-4 to TRBJ1-2, with 8 bases aligning to TRBD1. J lost 7 bases, V lost 3 bases, and 1 base had no gene match. This CDR3 has 12 amino acids. CDR3 DNA: TGTGCCAGCAGTTTCGGACAGGGTGGCTACACCTTC. Its translation: CASSFGQGGYTF.